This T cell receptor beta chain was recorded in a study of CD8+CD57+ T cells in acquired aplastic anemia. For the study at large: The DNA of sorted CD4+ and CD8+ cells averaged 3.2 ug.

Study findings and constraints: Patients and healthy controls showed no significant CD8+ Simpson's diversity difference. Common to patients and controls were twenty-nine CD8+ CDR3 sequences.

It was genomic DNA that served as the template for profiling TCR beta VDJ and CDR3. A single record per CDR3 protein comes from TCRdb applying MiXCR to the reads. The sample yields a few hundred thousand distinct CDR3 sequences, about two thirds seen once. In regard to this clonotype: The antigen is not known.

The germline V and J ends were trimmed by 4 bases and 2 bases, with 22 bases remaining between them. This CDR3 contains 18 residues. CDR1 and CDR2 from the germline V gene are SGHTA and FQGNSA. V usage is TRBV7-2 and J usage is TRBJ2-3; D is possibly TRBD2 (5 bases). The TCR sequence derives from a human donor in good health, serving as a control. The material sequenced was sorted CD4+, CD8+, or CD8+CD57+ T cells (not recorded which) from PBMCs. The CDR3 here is CASSSRRGGAVHTDTQYF. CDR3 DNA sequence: TGTGCCAGCAGCTCCCGGAGAGGTGGAGCGGTACACACAGATACGCAGTATTTT.